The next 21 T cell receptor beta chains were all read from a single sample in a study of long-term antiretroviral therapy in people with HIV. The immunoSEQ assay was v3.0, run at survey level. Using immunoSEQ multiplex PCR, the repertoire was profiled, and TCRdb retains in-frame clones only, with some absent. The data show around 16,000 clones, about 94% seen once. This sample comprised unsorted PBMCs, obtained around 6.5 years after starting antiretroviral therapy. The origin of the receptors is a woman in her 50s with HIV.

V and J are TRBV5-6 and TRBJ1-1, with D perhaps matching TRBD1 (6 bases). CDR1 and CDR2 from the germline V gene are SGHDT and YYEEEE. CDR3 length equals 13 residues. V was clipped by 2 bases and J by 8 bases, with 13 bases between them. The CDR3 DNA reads TGTGCCAGCAGCTTCATTCCGGGACAAGAAGCTTTCTTT. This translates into CASSFIPGQEAFF.

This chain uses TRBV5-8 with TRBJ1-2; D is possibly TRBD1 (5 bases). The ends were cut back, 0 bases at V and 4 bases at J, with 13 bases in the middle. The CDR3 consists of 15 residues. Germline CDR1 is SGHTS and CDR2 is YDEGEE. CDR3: CASSLDRSTPYGYTF. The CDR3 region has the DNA TGTGCCAGCAGCTTGGACAGGAGCACCCCCTATGGCTACACCTTC.

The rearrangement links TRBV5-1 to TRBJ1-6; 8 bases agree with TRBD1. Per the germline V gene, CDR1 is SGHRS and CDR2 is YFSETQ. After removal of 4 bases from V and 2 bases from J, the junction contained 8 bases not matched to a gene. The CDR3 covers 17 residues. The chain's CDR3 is CASSRDGQGAYNSPLHF. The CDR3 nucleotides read TGCGCCAGCAGCAGGGACGGACAGGGAGCCTATAATTCACCCCTCCACTTT.

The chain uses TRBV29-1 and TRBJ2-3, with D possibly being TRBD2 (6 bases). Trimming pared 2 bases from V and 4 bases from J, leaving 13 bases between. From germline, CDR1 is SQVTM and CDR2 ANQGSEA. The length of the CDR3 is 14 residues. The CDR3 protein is CSVESEGEADTQYF. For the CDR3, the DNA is TGCAGCGTTGAATCGGAGGGAGAAGCAGATACGCAGTATTTT.

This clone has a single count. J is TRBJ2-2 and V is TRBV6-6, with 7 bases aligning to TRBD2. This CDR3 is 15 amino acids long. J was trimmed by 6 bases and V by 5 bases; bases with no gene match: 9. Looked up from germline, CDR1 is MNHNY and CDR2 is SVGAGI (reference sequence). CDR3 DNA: TGTGCCAGCAGTACCCTAGGACTAGTCGCCGGGGAGCTGTTTTTT. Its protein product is CASSTLGLVAGELFF.

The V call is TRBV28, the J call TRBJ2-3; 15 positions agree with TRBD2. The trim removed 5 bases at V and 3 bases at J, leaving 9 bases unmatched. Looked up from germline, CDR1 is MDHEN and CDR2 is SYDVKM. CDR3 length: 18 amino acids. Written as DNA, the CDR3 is TGTGCCAGCAGTGGACTAGCGGGAGGGCCGGGCGGGACAGATACGCAGTATTTT. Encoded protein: CASSGLAGGPGGTDTQYF.

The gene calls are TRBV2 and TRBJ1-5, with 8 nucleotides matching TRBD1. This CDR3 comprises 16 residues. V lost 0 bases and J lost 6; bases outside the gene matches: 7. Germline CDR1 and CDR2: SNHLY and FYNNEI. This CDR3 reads CASSEADQGASQPQHF. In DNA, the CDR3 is TGTGCCAGCAGTGAAGCGGATCAGGGGGCTTCTCAGCCCCAGCATTTT. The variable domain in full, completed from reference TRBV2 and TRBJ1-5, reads EPEVTQTPSHQVTQMGQEVILRCVPISNHLYFYWYRQILGQKVEFLVSFYNNEISEKSEIFDDQFSVERPDGSNFTLKIRSTKLEDSAMYFCASSEADQGASQPQHFGDGTRLSIL.

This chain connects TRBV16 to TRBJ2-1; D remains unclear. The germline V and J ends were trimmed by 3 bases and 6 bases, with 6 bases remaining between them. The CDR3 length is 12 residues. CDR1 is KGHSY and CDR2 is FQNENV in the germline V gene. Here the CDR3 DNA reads TGTGCCAGCAGCCAGAGCCTCAATGAGCAGTTCTTC. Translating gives CASSQSLNEQFF.

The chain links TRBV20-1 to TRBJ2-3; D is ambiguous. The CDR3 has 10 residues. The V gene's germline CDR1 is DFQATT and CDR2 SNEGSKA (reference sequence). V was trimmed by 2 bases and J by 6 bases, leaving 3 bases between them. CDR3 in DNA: TGCAGTGCTAGATGGGATACGCAGTATTTT. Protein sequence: CSARWDTQYF.

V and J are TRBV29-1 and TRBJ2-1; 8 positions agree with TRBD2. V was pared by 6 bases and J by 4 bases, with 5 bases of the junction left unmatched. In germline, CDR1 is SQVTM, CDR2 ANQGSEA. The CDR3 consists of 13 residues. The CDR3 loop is CSVGLDLYNEQFF. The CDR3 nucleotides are TGCAGCGTGGGACTAGACCTTTACAATGAGCAGTTCTTC.

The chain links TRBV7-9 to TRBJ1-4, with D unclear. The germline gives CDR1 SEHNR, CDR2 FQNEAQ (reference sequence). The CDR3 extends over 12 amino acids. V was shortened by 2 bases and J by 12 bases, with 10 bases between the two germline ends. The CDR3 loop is CASSLMEGELFF. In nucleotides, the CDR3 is TGTGCCAGCAGCTTAATGGAGGGAGAACTGTTTTTT.

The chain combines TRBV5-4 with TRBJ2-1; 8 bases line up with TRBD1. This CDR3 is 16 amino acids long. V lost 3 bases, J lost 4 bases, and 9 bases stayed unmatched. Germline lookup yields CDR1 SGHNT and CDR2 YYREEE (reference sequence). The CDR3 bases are TGTGCCAGCAGCTCCTCAGGGGGCAACGTGTACAATGAGCAGTTCTTC. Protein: CASSSSGGNVYNEQFF.

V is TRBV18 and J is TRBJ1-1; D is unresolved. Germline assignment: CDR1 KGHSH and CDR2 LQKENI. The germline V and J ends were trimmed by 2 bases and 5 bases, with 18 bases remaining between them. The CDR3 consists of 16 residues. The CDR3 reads CASSPFDNGEGTEAFF. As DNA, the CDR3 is TGTGCCAGCTCACCATTCGACAACGGGGAGGGAACTGAAGCTTTCTTT.

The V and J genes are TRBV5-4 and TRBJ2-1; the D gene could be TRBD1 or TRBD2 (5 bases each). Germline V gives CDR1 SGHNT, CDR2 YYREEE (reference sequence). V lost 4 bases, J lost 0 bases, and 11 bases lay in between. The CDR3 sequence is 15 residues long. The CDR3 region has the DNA TGTGCCAGCAGCGGGGGACCGAGCTCCTACAATGAGCAGTTCTTC. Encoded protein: CASSGGPSSYNEQFF. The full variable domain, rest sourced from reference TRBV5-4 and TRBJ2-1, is ETGVTQSPTHLIKTRGQQVTLRCSSQSGHNTVSWYQQALGQGPQFIFQYYREEENGRGNFPPRFSGLQFPNYSSELNVNALELDDSALYLCASSGGPSSYNEQFFGPGTRLTVL.

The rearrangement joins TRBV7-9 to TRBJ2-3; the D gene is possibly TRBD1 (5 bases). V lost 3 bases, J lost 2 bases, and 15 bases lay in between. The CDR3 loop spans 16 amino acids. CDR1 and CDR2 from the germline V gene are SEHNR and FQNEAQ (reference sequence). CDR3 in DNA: TGTGCCAGCAGCTTCAGGGATCTTGGGCCCACAGATACGCAGTATTTT. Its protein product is CASSFRDLGPTDTQYF.

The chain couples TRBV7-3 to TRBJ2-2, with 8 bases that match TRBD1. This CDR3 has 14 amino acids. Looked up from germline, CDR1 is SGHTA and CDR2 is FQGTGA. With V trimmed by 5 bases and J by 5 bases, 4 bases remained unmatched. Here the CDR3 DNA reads TGTGCCAGCAGCCAGACAGGGGAAACCGGGGAGCTGTTTTTT. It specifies CASSQTGETGELFF.

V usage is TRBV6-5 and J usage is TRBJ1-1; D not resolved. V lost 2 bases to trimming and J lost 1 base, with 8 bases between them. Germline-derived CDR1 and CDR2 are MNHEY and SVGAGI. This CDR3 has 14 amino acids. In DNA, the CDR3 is TGTGCCAGCAGTTACCGAGTCGCGAACACTGAAGCTTTCTTT. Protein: CASSYRVANTEAFF.

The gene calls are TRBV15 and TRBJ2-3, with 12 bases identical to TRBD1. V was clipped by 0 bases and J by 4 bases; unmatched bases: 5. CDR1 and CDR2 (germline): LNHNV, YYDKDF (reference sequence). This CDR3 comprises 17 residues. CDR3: CATSREGTGGASDTQYF. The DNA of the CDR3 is TGTGCCACCAGCAGAGAGGGGACAGGGGGCGCGTCAGATACGCAGTATTTT.

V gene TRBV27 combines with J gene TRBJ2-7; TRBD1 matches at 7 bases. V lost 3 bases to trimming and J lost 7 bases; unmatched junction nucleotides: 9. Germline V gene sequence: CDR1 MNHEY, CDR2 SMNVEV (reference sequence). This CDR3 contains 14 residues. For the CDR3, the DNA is TGTGCCAGCAGTTTCGAGACAGGGAGAGGAGAGCAGTACTTC. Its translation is CASSFETGRGEQYF.

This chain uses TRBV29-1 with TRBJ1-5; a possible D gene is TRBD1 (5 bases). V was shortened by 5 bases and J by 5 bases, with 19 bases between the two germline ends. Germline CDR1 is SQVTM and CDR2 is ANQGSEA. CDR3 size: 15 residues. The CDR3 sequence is CSVIQASGTDQPQHF. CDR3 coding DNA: TGCAGCGTTATACAGGCGTCAGGTACGGATCAGCCCCAGCATTTT.

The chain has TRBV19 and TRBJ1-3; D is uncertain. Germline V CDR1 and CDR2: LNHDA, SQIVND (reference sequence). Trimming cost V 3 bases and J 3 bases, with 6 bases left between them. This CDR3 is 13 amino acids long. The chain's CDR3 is CASSIGHGNTIYF. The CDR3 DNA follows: TGTGCCAGTAGTATCGGCCATGGAAACACCATATATTTT.